Listed below are T cell receptor beta chains from one sample, sequenced in a study of blood T cell repertoires in COVID-19. The table came from immunoSEQ multiplex PCR; TCRdb's copy has only in-frame clones and leaves some out. Of fewer than 150,000 clones detected, 75% to 90% appear once; the ten largest clones hold just over 5.5%. Sequenced input: peripheral blood. The source of these receptors is a woman aged 55-70 years with COVID-19, enrolled during active disease. Both conserved end residues are trimmed from each CDR3.

>TRBV7-2|TRBJ2-5
ASSLVRETQY
>TRBV21-1|TRBJ1-1
ASSWGLGNTEAF
>TRBV7-3|TRBJ2-7
ASSPPRAPSGGDSSYEQY
>TRBV7-8|TRBJ2-2
ASSLARASGSSNPNTGELF
>TRBV29-1|TRBJ1-6
SARMSYNSPLH
>TRBV2|TRBJ2-1
ASSEPLYNEQF
>TRBV7-2|TRBJ2-7
ASTFPPGYEQY
>TRBV19|TRBJ1-5
ATGRGADQPQH
>TRBV6-5|TRBJ1-2
ASLSGAGGLNGYT
>TRBV19|TRBJ2-6
ASSTGQARVGGANVLT
>TRBV7-6|TRBJ2-6
ASSPTTGGSVSGANVLT
>TRBV10-2|TRBJ2-3
ASSKARDFTDTQY
>TRBV13|TRBJ2-7
ASSLGPLDSHEQY
>TRBV7-6|TRBJ2-1
ASSLLELWAGEYNEQF
>TRBV30|TRBJ2-3
AWARATSTDTQY
>TRBV7-8|TRBJ2-5
ASSLLAGTQETQY
>TRBV6-5|TRBJ2-2
ASSYSSGGSPGELF
>TRBV7-2|TRBJ1-4
ASSLTGGRANEKLF
>TRBV7-2|TRBJ1-2
ASSSRTGSDYGYT
>TRBV30|TRBJ2-3
AWSRPPLAADTDTQY
>TRBV11-2|TRBJ2-7
ASSFGTGSYEQY
>TRBV18|TRBJ2-5
ASSLRGTQETQY
>TRBV7-6|TRBJ1-1
ASSPQQGAYNTEAF
>TRBV11-2|TRBJ2-7
ASSSSSGGYEQY
>TRBV25-1|TRBJ1-2
ASSEGGQTNYGYT
>TRBV15|TRBJ1-6
ATGEDRYNSPLH
>TRBV9|TRBJ1-1
ASSVAGDSNTEAF
>TRBV18|TRBJ2-5
ASSPITGGQEETQY
>TRBV7-9|TRBJ2-5
ASSLKADRGSETQY
>TRBV27|TRBJ1-1
ASSQGSGQVTEAF
>TRBV24-1|TRBJ1-5
ATSDDSKVSNQPQH
>TRBV3-1/TRBV3-2|TRBJ1-5
ASSQGQYGPQH
>TRBV5-1|TRBJ2-5
ASSGKDRDQETQY
>TRBV2|TRBJ2-7
ASARGGYEQY
>TRBV3-1/TRBV3-2|TRBJ2-3
ASSQDLAGGTDTQY
>TRBV11-2|TRBJ1-1
ASSSFRGEAF
>TRBV3-1/TRBV3-2|TRBJ1-2
ASSLSWWGGGYT
>TRBV11-2|TRBJ1-2
ASSLGVIGYGYT
>TRBV9|TRBJ2-1
ASSVGTVSYNEQF
>TRBV10-3|TRBJ2-3
AIAYRGGDTQY
>TRBV10-1|TRBJ1-5
ASRQDRDRQGGWGNQPQH
>TRBV4-2|TRBJ1-2
ASRGQEGGYT
>TRBV5-8|TRBJ2-1
ASSRGFNEQF
>TRBV5-6|TRBJ1-2
ASSTRRQGAGYT
>TRBV11-2|TRBJ1-1
ASSSDRVAF
>TRBV19|TRBJ2-2
ASSTGTGDAGELF
>TRBV9|TRBJ1-2
ASSVGPGDYGYT
>TRBV18|TRBJ1-5
ASSPEQGGQPQH
>TRBV2|TRBJ2-1
ASSVSGEAYNEQF
>TRBV12-3/TRBV12-4|TRBJ2-1
ASRHADNEQF
>TRBV2|TRBJ2-7
ASRRQLDTTSYEQY
>TRBV4-1|TRBJ2-2
ASSQDRVLIGELF
>TRBV5-1|TRBJ1-2
ASSLDGTGEDGYT
>TRBV19|TRBJ2-5
ASSIDWGGGETQY
>TRBV29-1|TRBJ1-2
SVEDTGGYGYT
>TRBV9|TRBJ2-3
ASSGLAGGRTDTQY
>TRBV6-5|TRBJ2-1
ASSFGAGYYNEQF
>TRBV20-1|TRBJ2-7
SATELRKQY
>TRBV19|TRBJ1-2
ASSQQAANYGYT